The source of this T cell receptor beta chain is a study of blood T cell repertoires in COVID-19. About the research overall: Researchers got acute and convalescent COVID-19 samples from the United States, Italy and Spain. Sources were T cells, B-cell-depleted T cells, or PBMCs; the material itself was cDNA or gDNA.

The CDR3 contains 13 residues. V was cut by 3 bases and J by 7 bases, with 7 bases left in between. Germline values: CDR1 KGHSH, CDR2 LQKENI. Authors' analysis steps: How many nucleated cells were present was estimated from reference gene primer amplification. Repertoires were generated with immunoSEQ multiplex PCR, while TCRdb's copy carries only in-frame clones and drops some. V and J calls and clone size follow that table, whereas D and trimming were derived from the DNA. The sample records roughly 190,000 clones, 88% being singletons. The TCR originated in a woman aged 40-49 years who had recovered from COVID-19. Input material: peripheral blood. The V call is TRBV18, the J call TRBJ1-6; D remains ambiguous. The CDR3 DNA reads TGTGCCAGCTCACCTGTGCGGAATTCACCCCTCCACTTT. This codes for CASSPVRNSPLHF.